This T cell receptor (beta chain) stems from a study of immune cell composition in non-small cell lung cancer. Across the study: Tumours were mainly lung adenocarcinoma or squamous cell carcinoma. Study results and limitations: Tumour-associated clones >0.5% occurred in 25% to 40% of adenocarcinomas, roughly 75% of squamous.

TCRdb's copy holds only in-frame clones and misses some; the assay was immunoSEQ multiplex PCR. The data show around 6,400 clones, with around nine tenths seen just once and 6.4% held by the top ten. Normal lung was sampled as far from the tumour as possible, at least 3 cm. Template was genomic DNA from frozen, unsorted single-cell suspensions. On this clone: Antigen: not known.

The V end lost 3 bases, the J end lost 0 bases, and 12 bases lay between the germline ends. Germline V gene data show CDR1 as MNHEY and CDR2 as SMNVEV (reference sequence). This CDR3 comprises 15 residues. The origin of this receptor is a human donor with non-small cell lung cancer. Sequenced: non-adjacent lung tissue. V is TRBV27 and J is TRBJ2-7, with D maybe TRBD1 (6 bases). The DNA of the CDR3 is TGTGCCAGCAGTTTTCAGGGGTTTAGCTCCTACGAGCAGTACTTC. Residues: CASSFQGFSSYEQYF.